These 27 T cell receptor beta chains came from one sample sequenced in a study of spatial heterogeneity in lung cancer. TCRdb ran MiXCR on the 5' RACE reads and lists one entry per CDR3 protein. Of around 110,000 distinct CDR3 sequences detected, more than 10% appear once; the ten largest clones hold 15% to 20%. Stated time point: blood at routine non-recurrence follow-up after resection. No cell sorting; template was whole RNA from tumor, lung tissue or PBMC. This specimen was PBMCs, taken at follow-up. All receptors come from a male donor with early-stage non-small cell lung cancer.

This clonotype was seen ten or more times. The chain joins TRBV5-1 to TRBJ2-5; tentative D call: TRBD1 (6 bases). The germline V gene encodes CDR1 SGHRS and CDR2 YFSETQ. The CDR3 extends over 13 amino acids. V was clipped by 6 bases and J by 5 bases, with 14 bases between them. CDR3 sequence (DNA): TGCGCCAGCACTTCGGGACACGGGGAGACCCAGTACTTC. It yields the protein CASTSGHGETQYF.

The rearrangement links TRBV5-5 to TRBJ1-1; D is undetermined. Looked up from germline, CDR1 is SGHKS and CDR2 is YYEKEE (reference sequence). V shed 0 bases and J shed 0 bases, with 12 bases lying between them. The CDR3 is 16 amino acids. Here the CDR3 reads CASSLALIRMNTEAFF. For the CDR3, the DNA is TGTGCCAGCAGCTTGGCCCTCATTAGGATGAACACTGAAGCTTTCTTT.

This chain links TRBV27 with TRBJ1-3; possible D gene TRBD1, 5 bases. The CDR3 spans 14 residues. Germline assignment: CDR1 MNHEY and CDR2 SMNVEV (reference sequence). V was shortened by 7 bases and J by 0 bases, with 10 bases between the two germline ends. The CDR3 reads CASKGAASGNTIYF. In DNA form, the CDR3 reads TGTGCCAGCAAAGGGGCAGCCTCTGGAAACACCATATATTTT.

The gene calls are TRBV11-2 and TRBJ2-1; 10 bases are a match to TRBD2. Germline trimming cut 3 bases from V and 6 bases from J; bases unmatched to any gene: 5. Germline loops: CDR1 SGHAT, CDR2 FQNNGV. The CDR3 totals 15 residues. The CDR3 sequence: CASSFIAGGVNEQFF. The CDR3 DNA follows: TGTGCCAGCAGCTTTATAGCGGGGGGCGTCAATGAGCAGTTCTTC.

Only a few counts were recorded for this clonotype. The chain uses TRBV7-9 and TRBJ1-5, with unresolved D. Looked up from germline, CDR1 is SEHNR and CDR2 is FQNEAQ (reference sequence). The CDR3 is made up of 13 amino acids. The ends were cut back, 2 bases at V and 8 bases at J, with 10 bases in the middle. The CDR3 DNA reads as TGTGCCAGCAGCTTATTGGAAGTGGAGCCCCAGCATTTT. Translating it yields CASSLLEVEPQHF.

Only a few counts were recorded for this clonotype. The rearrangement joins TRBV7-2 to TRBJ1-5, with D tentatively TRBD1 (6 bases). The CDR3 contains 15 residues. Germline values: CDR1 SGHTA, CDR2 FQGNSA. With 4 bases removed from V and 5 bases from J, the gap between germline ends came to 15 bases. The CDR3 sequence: CASSSPQGSYQPQHF. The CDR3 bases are TGTGCCAGCAGCTCCCCTCAGGGGAGCTATCAGCCCCAGCATTTT.

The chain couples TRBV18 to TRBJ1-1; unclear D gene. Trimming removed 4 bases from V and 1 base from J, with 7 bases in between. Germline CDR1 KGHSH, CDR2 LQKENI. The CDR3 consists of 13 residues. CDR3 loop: CASSLKQNTEAFF. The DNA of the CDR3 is TGTGCCAGCTCACTTAAACAGAACACTGAAGCTTTCTTT.

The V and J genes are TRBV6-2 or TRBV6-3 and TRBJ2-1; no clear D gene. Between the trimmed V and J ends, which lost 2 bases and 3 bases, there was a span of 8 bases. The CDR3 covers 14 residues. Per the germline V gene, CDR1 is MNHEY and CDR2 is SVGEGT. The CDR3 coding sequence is TGTGCCAGCAGTTACGGGGTTCGCTACAATGAGCAGTTCTTC. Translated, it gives CASSYGVRYNEQFF.

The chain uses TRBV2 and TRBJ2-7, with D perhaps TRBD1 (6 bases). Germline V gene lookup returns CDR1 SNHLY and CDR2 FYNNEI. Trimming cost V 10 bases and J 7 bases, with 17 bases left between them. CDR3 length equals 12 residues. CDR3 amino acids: CATNRVSSEQYF. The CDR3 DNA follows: TGTGCCACAAACAGGGTCTCCTCTGAGCAGTACTTC.

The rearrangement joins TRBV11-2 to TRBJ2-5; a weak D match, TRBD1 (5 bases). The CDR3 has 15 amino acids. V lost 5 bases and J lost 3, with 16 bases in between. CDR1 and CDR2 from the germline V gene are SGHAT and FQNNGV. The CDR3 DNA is TGTGCCAGCAGCCTCCTTTCCCAGGGAAAAGAGACCCAGTACTTC. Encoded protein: CASSLLSQGKETQYF.

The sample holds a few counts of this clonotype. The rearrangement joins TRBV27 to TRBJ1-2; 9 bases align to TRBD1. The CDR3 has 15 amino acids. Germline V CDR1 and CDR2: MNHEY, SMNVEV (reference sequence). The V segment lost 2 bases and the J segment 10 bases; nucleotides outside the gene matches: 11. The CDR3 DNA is TGTGCCAGCAGTTTAAAGTGGACAGGGGAATTGGACTACACCTTC. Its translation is CASSLKWTGELDYTF.

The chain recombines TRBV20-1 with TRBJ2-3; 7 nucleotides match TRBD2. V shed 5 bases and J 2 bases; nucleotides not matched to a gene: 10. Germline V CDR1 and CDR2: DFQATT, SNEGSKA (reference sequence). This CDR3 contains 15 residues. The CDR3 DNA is TGCAGTGCTCCGGGAATGGGAGGGAACACAGATACGCAGTATTTT. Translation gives CSAPGMGGNTDTQYF.

The CDR3 reads CASRLSGTVNNEQFF. DNA for the CDR3: TGTGCCAGCAGACTATCAGGGACAGTAAACAATGAGCAGTTCTTC. J is TRBJ2-1 and V is TRBV28; 7 bases agree with TRBD1. Germline CDR1 is MDHEN and CDR2 is SYDVKM. V dropped 6 bases and J dropped 5; count of bases not matched to a gene: 10. The CDR3 loop spans 15 amino acids.

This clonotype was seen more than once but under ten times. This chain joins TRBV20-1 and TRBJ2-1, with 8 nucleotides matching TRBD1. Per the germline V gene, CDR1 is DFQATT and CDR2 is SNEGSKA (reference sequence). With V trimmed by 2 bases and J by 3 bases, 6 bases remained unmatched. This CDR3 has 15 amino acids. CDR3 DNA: TGCAGTGCTAGACCCGGGACAGGTATCTACAATGAGCAGTTCTTC. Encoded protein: CSARPGTGIYNEQFF.

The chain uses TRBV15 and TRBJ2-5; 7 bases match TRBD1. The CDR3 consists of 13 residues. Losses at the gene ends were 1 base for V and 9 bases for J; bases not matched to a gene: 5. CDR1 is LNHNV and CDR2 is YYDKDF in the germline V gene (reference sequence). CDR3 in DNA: TGTGCCACCAGCAGAGGACAGGGTCTGTCCCAGTACTTC. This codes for CATSRGQGLSQYF.

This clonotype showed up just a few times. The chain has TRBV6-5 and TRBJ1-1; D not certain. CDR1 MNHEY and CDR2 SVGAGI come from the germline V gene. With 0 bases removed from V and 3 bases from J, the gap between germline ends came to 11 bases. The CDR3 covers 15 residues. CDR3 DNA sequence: TGTGCCAGCAGTTACTCGCTAGGGCGATACACTGAAGCTTTCTTT. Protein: CASSYSLGRYTEAFF.

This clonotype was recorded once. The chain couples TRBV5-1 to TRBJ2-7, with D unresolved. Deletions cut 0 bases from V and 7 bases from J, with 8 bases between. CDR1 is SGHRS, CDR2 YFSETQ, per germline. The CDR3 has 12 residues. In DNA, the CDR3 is TGCGCCAGCAGCTTGGGCCTGACAGAGCAGTACTTC. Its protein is CASSLGLTEQYF.

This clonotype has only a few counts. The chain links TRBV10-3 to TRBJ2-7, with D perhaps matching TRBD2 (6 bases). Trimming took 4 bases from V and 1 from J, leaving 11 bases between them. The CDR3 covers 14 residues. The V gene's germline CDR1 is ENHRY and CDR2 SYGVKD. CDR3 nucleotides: TGTGCCATCAGTGGGAGACTAGATTCCTACGAGCAGTACTTC. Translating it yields CAISGRLDSYEQYF.

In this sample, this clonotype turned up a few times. The CDR3 DNA reads TGCAGTTCCGGGACAGCCTACGAGCAGTACTTC. Residues: CSSGTAYEQYF. The chain joins TRBV20-1 to TRBJ2-7; 7 bases line up with TRBD1. The V segment lost 8 bases and the J segment 2 bases; nucleotides outside the gene matches: 3. Germline values: CDR1 DFQATT, CDR2 SNEGSKA (reference sequence). The CDR3 has 11 residues.

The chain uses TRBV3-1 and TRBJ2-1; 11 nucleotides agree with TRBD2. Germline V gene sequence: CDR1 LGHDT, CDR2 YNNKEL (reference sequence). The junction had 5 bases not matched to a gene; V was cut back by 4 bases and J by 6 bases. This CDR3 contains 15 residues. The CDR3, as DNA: TGTGCCAGCAGCCGCCGGACTAGCGGGCTCAATGAGCAGTTCTTC. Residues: CASSRRTSGLNEQFF.

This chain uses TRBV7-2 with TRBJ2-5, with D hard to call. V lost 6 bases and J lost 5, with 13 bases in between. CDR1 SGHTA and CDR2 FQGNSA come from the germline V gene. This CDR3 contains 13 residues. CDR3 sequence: CASRTGVMETQYF. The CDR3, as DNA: TGTGCCAGCAGAACTGGGGTGATGGAGACCCAGTACTTC.

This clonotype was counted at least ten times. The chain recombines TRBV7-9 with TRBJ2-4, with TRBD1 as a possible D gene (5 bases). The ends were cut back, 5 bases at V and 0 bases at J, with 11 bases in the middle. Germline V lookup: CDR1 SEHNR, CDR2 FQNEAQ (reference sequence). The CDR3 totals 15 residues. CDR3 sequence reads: CASSQTALAKNIQYF. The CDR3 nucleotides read TGTGCCAGCAGCCAGACAGCACTAGCCAAAAACATTCAGTACTTC.

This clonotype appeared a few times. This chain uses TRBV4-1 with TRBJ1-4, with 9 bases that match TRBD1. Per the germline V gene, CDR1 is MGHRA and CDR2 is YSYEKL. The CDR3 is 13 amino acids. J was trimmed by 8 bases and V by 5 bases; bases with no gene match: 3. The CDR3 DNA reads TGCGCCAGCAGCACCGGGACAGGGGAAAAACTGTTTTTT. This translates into CASSTGTGEKLFF.

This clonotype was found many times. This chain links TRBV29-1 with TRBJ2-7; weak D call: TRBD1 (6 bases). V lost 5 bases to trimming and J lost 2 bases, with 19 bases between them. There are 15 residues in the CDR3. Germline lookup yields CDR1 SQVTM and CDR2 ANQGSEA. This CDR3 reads CSVLELGTRTYEQYF. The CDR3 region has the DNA TGCAGCGTTCTCGAGCTGGGGACACGAACCTACGAGCAGTACTTC.

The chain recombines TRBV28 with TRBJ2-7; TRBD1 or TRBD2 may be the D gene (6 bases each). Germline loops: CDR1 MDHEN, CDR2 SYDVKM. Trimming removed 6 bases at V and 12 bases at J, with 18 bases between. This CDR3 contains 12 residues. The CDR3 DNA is TGTGCCAGCAGCCCCGTGACGGGGGCTCCGTACTTC. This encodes CASSPVTGAPYF.

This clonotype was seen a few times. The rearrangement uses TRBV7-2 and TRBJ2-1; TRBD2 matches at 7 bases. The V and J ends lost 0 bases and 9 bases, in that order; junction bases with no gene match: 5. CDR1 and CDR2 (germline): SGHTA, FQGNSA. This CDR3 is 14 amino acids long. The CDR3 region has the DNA TGTGCCAGCAGCTTAGCGATGGCTAGCGGTGAGCAGTTCTTC. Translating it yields CASSLAMASGEQFF.

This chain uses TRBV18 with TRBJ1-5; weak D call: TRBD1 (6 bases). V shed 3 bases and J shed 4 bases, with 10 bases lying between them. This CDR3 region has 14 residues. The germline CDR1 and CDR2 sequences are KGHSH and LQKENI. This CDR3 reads CASSPQDSNQPQHF. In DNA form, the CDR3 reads TGTGCCAGCTCACCCCAGGACAGTAATCAGCCCCAGCATTTT.